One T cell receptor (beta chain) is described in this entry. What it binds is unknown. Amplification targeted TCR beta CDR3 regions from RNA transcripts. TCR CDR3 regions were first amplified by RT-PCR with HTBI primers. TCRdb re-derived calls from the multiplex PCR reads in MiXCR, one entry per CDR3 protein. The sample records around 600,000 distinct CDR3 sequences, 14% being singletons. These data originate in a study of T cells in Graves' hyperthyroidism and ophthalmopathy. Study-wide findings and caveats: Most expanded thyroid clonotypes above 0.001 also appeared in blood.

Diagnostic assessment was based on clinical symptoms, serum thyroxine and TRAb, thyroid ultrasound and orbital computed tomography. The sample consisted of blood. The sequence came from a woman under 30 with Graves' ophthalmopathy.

The CDR3 DNA reads as TGCAGTGCCGCCCAGCCGGATACGCAGTATTTT. It is translated as CSAAQPDTQYF. The rearrangement joins TRBV20-1 to TRBJ2-3; no clear D gene. Germline lookup yields CDR1 DFQATT and CDR2 SNEGSKA (reference sequence). The CDR3 contains 11 residues. V lost 6 bases, J lost 6 bases, and 10 bases lay in between.